The entry below gives a single T cell receptor (beta chain) sequence along with its context. The record originates from a study of blood T cell repertoires in COVID-19. Method: immunoSEQ multiplex PCR; TCRdb's copy keeps in-frame clones and lacks some. The sample consists of about 91,000 clones, approximately 82% of them appearing once. The clonotype was recovered from a man in his fifties with active or convalescent COVID-19. Sequencing was done on a sample of peripheral blood.

CDR3 residues: CASSTLASQETQYF. The CDR3 bases are TGCGCCAGCAGCACACTAGCTAGCCAAGAGACCCAGTACTTC. J is TRBJ2-5 and V is TRBV10-2, with D maybe TRBD2 (6 bases). This CDR3 has 14 amino acids. From germline, CDR1 is WSHSY and CDR2 SAAADI. Deletions cut 6 bases from V and 1 base from J, with 12 bases between.